This T cell receptor (beta chain) was sequenced during a study of control samples from healthy donors and cancer patients. Repertoires were generated with immunoSEQ multiplex PCR, while TCRdb's copy carries only in-frame clones and drops some. The sample holds around 130,000 clones; roughly 94% are singletons and the top ten take roughly 4%. Germline-derived CDR1 and CDR2 are SNHLY and FYNNEI. This CDR3 has 13 amino acids. The junction had 4 bases not matched to a gene; V was cut back by 6 bases and J by 6 bases. This chain connects TRBV2 to TRBJ2-1, with 8 nucleotides matching TRBD1. Input material: blood. The clonotype comes from a man aged 25-45 years in good health. CDR3 amino acids: CASSAGQANEQFF. CDR3 in DNA: TGTGCCAGCAGCGCGGGACAGGCCAATGAGCAGTTCTTC.